The 12 T cell receptor beta chains below all came from one sample that was sequenced in a study of blood T cell repertoires in COVID-19. TCRdb keeps only in-frame clones here, not all; method: immunoSEQ multiplex PCR. The profile covers about 220,000 clones, with around 88% appearing a single time and 14% to 15% taken by the ten largest. Source material: PBMCs or T cells enriched from blood (not recorded which). The receptors were sampled from a woman between 45 and 65 years old with acute COVID-19.

This clone was seen repeatedly, ten times or more. The chain recombines TRBV19 with TRBJ1-1; D call uncertain. Trimming took 7 bases from V and 1 from J, leaving 16 bases between them. This CDR3 is 15 amino acids long. CDR1 is LNHDA, CDR2 SQIVND, per germline (reference sequence). The CDR3 protein is CASTAPGRPNTEAFF. The CDR3 DNA follows: TGTGCCAGTACCGCCCCGGGTAGGCCGAACACTGAAGCTTTCTTT.

J is TRBJ2-1 and V is TRBV28; 7 bases line up with TRBD2. V lost 8 bases to trimming and J lost 2 bases; unmatched junction nucleotides: 3. The CDR3 runs 13 residues. CDR1 and CDR2 (germline): MDHEN, SYDVKM. This chain's CDR3 is CASVTSPYNEQFF. The CDR3 DNA sequence: TGTGCCAGCGTGACTAGCCCCTACAATGAGCAGTTCTTC.

The chain's CDR3 is CASRSPGTGDEKLFF. DNA for the CDR3: TGTGCCAGCAGATCGCCCGGGACAGGGGATGAAAAACTGTTTTTT. The chain links TRBV28 to TRBJ1-4; 10 bases line up with TRBD1. CDR1 and CDR2 (germline): MDHEN, SYDVKM. The CDR3 has 15 amino acids. Germline trimming cut 6 bases from V and 6 bases from J; bases unmatched to any gene: 7. The full variable domain, its missing parts supplied by reference TRBV28 and TRBJ1-4, is DVKVTQSSRYLVKRTGEKVFLECVQDMDHENMFWYRQDPGLGLRLIYFSYDVKMKEKGDIPEGYSVSREKKERFSLILESASTNQTSMYLCASRSPGTGDEKLFFGSGTQLSVL.

The chain couples TRBV28 to TRBJ1-2; 8 bases align to TRBD1. Germline lookup yields CDR1 MDHEN and CDR2 SYDVKM. This CDR3 region has 15 residues. Trimming took 5 bases from V and 6 from J; bases not matched to a gene: 11. The CDR3 DNA sequence: TGTGCCAGCAGTCGCCCGACAGGGGCTCGAGATGGCTACACCTTC. This codes for CASSRPTGARDGYTF.

This chain joins TRBV7-2 and TRBJ1-6; 10 bases agree with TRBD1. V gave up 5 bases and J gave up 7 bases; unmatched junction bases: 5. This CDR3 contains 15 residues. Per germline, CDR1 SGHTA and CDR2 FQGNSA. DNA of the CDR3: TGTGCCAGCAGCCCGGGACAGGGGAGGAATTCACCCCTCCACTTT. Protein: CASSPGQGRNSPLHF.

The rearrangement joins TRBV27 to TRBJ2-2; the D gene is possibly TRBD2 (6 bases). V dropped 6 bases and J dropped 2 bases, with 10 bases sitting between them. The germline V gene encodes CDR1 MNHEY and CDR2 SMNVEV (reference sequence). The CDR3 covers 14 residues. CDR3 nucleotides: TGTGCCAGCAGGGGGGGAGATAACACCGGGGAGCTGTTTTTT. Its translation is CASRGGDNTGELFF.

The V gene is TRBV27, the J gene TRBJ2-5; 14 bases are shared with TRBD2. The V and J ends lost 6 bases and 2 bases, in that order; junction bases with no gene match: 20. Germline V gives CDR1 MNHEY, CDR2 SMNVEV (reference sequence). CDR3 length equals 21 residues. The CDR3 sequence: CASSRLRLGTSGSSGQETQYF. The DNA for the CDR3 is TGTGCCAGCAGCCGATTGAGACTCGGGACTAGCGGGAGTTCAGGGCAAGAGACCCAGTACTTC.

In its sample, this clone was seen once. This sequence joins TRBV14 and TRBJ2-7; D might be TRBD1 (5 bases). The germline V gene encodes CDR1 SGHDN and CDR2 FVKESK. The CDR3 runs to 14 residues. Trimming cost V 1 base and J 5 bases, with 12 bases left between them. The CDR3 nucleotides are TGTGCCAGCAGCCAAGTCTTAGGGGCGGACGAGCAGTACTTC. Residues: CASSQVLGADEQYF. Filled out from reference TRBV14 and TRBJ2-7, the complete variable domain reads EAGVTQFPSHSVIEKGQTVTLRCDPISGHDNLYWYRRVMGKEIKFLLHFVKESKQDESGMPNNRFLAERTGGTYSTLKVQPAELEDSGVYFCASSQVLGADEQYFGPGTRLTVT.

This chain connects TRBV28 to TRBJ1-2, with 11 nucleotides matching TRBD1. The germline CDR1 and CDR2 sequences are MDHEN and SYDVKM. J gave up 7 bases and V 4 bases, and 11 bases lay outside the gene matches. This CDR3 is 16 amino acids long. CDR3 region: CASSSFRTGGPGGYTF. The CDR3 DNA is TGTGCCAGCAGTTCATTTCGGACAGGGGGCCCTGGTGGCTACACCTTC.

This clone was seen a single time. The chain combines TRBV19 with TRBJ1-1, with a weak D call TRBD1 (6 bases). The ends were cut back, 3 bases at V and 1 base at J, with 21 bases in the middle. This CDR3 region has 18 residues. The V gene's germline CDR1 is LNHDA and CDR2 SQIVND (reference sequence). CDR3 sequence reads: CASSMGLGAGRGNTEAFF. DNA for the CDR3: TGTGCCAGTAGTATGGGATTGGGTGCTGGCAGGGGGAACACTGAAGCTTTCTTT.

V is TRBV18 and J is TRBJ1-2, with D perhaps TRBD1 (5 bases). The CDR3 loop spans 13 amino acids. Trimming took 4 bases from V and 3 from J, leaving 9 bases between them. Germline CDR1 and CDR2: KGHSH and LQKENI. The CDR3 nucleotides are TGTGCCAGCTCACTACTGACAGACTATGGCTACACCTTC. This codes for CASSLLTDYGYTF.

The chain has TRBV15 and TRBJ2-7, with 7 bases fitting TRBD2. Germline V gives CDR1 LNHNV, CDR2 YYDKDF (reference sequence). The ends lost 5 bases at V and 3 bases at J; junction bases unmatched: 4. The CDR3 covers 13 residues. The CDR3 DNA reads as TGTGCCACCAGCCCCGGGACTAACTACGAGCAGTACTTC. It encodes CATSPGTNYEQYF.